A selection of T cell receptor beta chains follows, all from one sample in a study of regulatory T cells in long-lasting Graves disease. TCRdb reanalysed the multiplex PCR reads using MiXCR and keeps one entry per CDR3 protein. The sample carries about 660,000 distinct CDR3 sequences, 25% to 35% recorded once. This material consisted of peripheral blood mononuclear cells (PBMCs), taken when the disease was refractory, from a patient treated with antithyroid drugs. These receptors originate from a female donor with Graves disease. CDR3s include the opening cysteine and the closing phenylalanine or tryptophan. D genes are given only for firm matches. Some rows mark clone size as missing; the rest say once, few, many or name a class of expanded clone.

size: many; D: NA; J: TRBJ2-5; V: TRBV11-2; DNA: TGTGCCAGCAGTAAGGGGGGACCTATGGAGACCCAGTACTTC; CDR3: CASSKGGPMETQYF
size: few; D: NA; J: TRBJ2-2; V: TRBV3-1; DNA: TGTGCCAGCAGCCAAGCAGACACCGGGGAGCTGTTTTTT; CDR3: CASSQADTGELFF
size: NA; D: NA; J: TRBJ1-2; V: TRBV29-1; DNA: TGCAGCGTTGAAGATGCAGGGAGGGCTTTCGGCTACACCTTC; CDR3: CSVEDAGRAFGYTF
size: NA; D: NA; J: TRBJ1-5; V: TRBV19; DNA: TGTGCCAGTAGTATGAGGCGCAGGGCTCAAAGTCAGCCCCAGCATTTT; CDR3: CASSMRRRAQSQPQHF
size: few; D: NA; J: TRBJ1-5; V: TRBV6-1; DNA: TGTGCCAGCGGCGAGAGGAGACATAGCAATCAGCCCCAGCATTTT; CDR3: CASGERRHSNQPQHF
size: NA; D: TRBD1; J: TRBJ1-1; V: TRBV9; DNA: TGTGCCAGCAGCGTAGATTCGACAGGGGCTGAAGCTTTCTTT; CDR3: CASSVDSTGAEAFF
size: many; D: NA; J: TRBJ1-4; V: TRBV2; DNA: TGTGCCAGCAGTGACCAGAGGGGGGAGGGCGAAAAACTGTTTTTT; CDR3: CASSDQRGEGEKLFF
size: NA; D: NA; J: TRBJ1-1; V: TRBV5-6; DNA: TGTGCCAGCAGCTACTTAGCGCGGTATGATAACACTGAAGCTTTCTTT; CDR3: CASSYLARYDNTEAFF
size: few; D: NA; J: TRBJ1-1; V: TRBV10-2; DNA: TGCGCCAGCAGTGAGTCAATCCCCTCTGGCACTGAAGCTTTCTTT; CDR3: CASSESIPSGTEAFF
size: NA; D: TRBD2; J: TRBJ2-7; V: TRBV20-1; DNA: TGCAGTGCGCATCGACTAGCGGGAGACAACGAGCAGTACTTC; CDR3: CSAHRLAGDNEQYF
size: NA; D: NA; J: TRBJ1-5; V: TRBV24-1; DNA: TGTGCCACCAGTGATTCGTGGGGACCCGGGGGGATCAATCAGCCCCAGCATTTT; CDR3: CATSDSWGPGGINQPQHF
size: NA; D: NA; J: TRBJ2-5; V: TRBV7-9; DNA: TGTGCCAGCAGCCCCCCGGGGGAGCAAGAGACCCAGTACTTC; CDR3: CASSPPGEQETQYF
size: few; D: TRBD2; J: TRBJ2-5; V: TRBV27; DNA: TGTGCCAGCAGTCCTACTAGCGGGAGGTGGCAAGAGACCCAGTACTTC; CDR3: CASSPTSGRWQETQYF
size: NA; D: NA; J: TRBJ1-2; V: TRBV6-5; DNA: TGTGCCAGCAGTTCCGGACGGAGGATGGGGTCTGGCTACACCTTC; CDR3: CASSSGRRMGSGYTF
size: NA; D: NA; J: TRBJ1-4; V: TRBV9; DNA: TGTGCCAGCAGCGTAGGGACAGCGGGGGAAAAACTGTTTTTT; CDR3: CASSVGTAGEKLFF
size: few; D: NA; J: TRBJ2-5; V: TRBV6-1; DNA: TGTGCCAGCAGGACGGGACACTTCCAAGAGACCCAGTACTTC; CDR3: CASRTGHFQETQYF
size: NA; D: NA; J: TRBJ1-1; V: TRBV18; DNA: TGTGCCAGCATGGAGGCGGGGGGTAGTTACACTGAAGCTTTCTTT; CDR3: CASMEAGGSYTEAFF
size: NA; D: NA; J: TRBJ2-7; V: TRBV20-1; DNA: TGCAGTGCTAGCGAAGGGGTGCAGCGGGTAACCGGTTACGAGCAGTACTTC; CDR3: CSASEGVQRVTGYEQYF
size: NA; D: NA; J: TRBJ1-2; V: TRBV7-9; DNA: TGTGCCAGCAGCCCTGACAGGATCGGCTACACCTTC; CDR3: CASSPDRIGYTF
size: many; D: TRBD2; J: TRBJ2-7; V: TRBV12-3/TRBV12-4; DNA: TGTGCCAGCAGTCAAGGACTAGCGGGACCAACCTACGAGCAGTACTTC; CDR3: CASSQGLAGPTYEQYF
size: few; D: TRBD2; J: TRBJ2-7; V: TRBV10-3; DNA: TGTGCCATCAGTGGGGCATTAGCGGGAGTGCCCTACGAGCAGTACTTC; CDR3: CAISGALAGVPYEQYF
size: many; D: TRBD2; J: TRBJ2-6; V: TRBV6-1; DNA: TGTGCCAGCAGACGTGGGGGGGCTGGGGCCAACGTCCTGACTTTC; CDR3: CASRRGGAGANVLTF
size: few; D: TRBD1; J: TRBJ1-1; V: TRBV5-1; DNA: TGCGCCAGCAGCTTGGTCCAGGGGGTTATGAACACTGAAGCTTTCTTT; CDR3: CASSLVQGVMNTEAFF
size: many; D: NA; J: TRBJ1-2; V: TRBV28; DNA: TGTGCCAGCAGAGGTCTTTCAGGGGTGGGCTATGGCTACACCTTC; CDR3: CASRGLSGVGYGYTF
size: NA; D: NA; J: TRBJ1-1; V: TRBV5-5; DNA: TGTGCCAGCAGCTTGGATGGACACACCCTTTCTGAAGCTTTCTTT; CDR3: CASSLDGHTLSEAFF
size: few; D: NA; J: TRBJ1-4; V: TRBV6-1; DNA: TGTGCCAGCAGTGGGGCTATGGCAGCCATTGCAACTAATGAAAAACTGTTTTTT; CDR3: CASSGAMAAIATNEKLFF
size: many; D: NA; J: TRBJ1-5; V: TRBV6-1; DNA: TGTGCCAGCAGTCCGCTGGGCGTATCGCGCGGCAATCAGCCCCAGCATTTT; CDR3: CASSPLGVSRGNQPQHF
size: NA; D: NA; J: TRBJ1-2; V: TRBV30; DNA: TGTGCCTGGAAAAGGATCCCGGAGGGCTATGGCTACACCTTC; CDR3: CAWKRIPEGYGYTF
size: NA; D: NA; J: TRBJ2-5; V: TRBV28; DNA: TGTGCCAGCGGGGAGGGGGGAAGAGAGACCCAGTACTTC; CDR3: CASGEGGRETQYF
size: NA; D: NA; J: TRBJ1-1; V: TRBV12-3/TRBV12-4; DNA: TGTGCCAGCGCCCCGGGGTTGCACACTGAAGCTTTCTTT; CDR3: CASAPGLHTEAFF